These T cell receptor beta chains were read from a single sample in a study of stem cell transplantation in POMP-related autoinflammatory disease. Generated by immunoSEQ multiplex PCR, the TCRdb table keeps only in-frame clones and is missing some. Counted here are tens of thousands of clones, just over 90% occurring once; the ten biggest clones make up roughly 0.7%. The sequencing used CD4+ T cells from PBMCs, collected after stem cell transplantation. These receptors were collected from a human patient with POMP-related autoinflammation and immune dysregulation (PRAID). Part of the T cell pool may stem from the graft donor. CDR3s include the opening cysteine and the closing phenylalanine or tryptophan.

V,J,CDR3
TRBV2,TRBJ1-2,CASSGQGLRYTF
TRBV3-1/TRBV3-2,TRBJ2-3,CASSQDNGTRKPDTQYF
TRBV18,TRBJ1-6,CASSAGHMGSPLHF
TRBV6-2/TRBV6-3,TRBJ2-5,CASSYGYPVGETQYF
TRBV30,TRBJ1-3,CAWSADRYTIYF
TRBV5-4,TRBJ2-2,CASSSPGRANTGELFF
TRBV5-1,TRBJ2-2,CASSLGTSANTGELFF
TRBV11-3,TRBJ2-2,CASSSRGANTGELFF
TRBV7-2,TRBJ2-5,CASSRDREETQYF
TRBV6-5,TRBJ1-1,CASSYRGRNYEAFF
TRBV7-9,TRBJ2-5,CASSLVGETQYF
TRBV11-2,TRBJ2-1,CASSTTRQGRNNEQFF
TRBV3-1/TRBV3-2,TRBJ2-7,CASSQVWQGTYEQYF
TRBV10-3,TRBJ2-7,CAIKPGRSGEQYF
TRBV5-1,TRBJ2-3,CASSPGLAGLTDTQYF
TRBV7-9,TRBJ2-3,CASSVGLVTDTQYF
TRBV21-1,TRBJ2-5,CASRTRDRGRVEETQYF
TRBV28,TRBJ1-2,CASSLLGYGYTF
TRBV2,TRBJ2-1,CASSGWGEQFF
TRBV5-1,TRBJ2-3,CASSWAGQTSGTLTDTQYF
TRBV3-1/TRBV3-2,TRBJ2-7,CASSLAGGSEQYF
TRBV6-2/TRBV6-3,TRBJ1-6,CASSYSFLPEDSYNSPLHF
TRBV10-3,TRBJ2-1,CAIMGTSGGALYAEQFF
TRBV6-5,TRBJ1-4,CASLSGTAEKLFF
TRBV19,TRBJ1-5,CASSRMAVVQPQHF
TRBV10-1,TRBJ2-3,CASSEGGLGTDTQYF
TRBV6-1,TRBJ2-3,CASKRDSYSTDTQYF
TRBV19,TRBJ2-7,CASGVGLGVDEQYF
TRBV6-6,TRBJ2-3,CASRTGTSGSEDTQYF
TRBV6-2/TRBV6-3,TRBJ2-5,CASSYRDPWETQYF
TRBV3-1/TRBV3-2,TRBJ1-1,CASSQAGAPEAFF
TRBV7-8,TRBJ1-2,CASSRLESGANYGYTF
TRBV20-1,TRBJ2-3,CSASSTTGLMGDTQYF
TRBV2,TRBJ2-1,CASSLALSSYNEQFF
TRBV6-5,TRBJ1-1,CASSSRGLAVLTEAFF
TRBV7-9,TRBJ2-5,CASSPLGREETQYF
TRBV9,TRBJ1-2,CASSVVKGPYGYTF
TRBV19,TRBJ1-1,CASSPTGMVNTEAFF
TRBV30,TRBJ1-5,CAWSPGGINQPQHF
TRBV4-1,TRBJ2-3,CASSQIVSTDTQYF
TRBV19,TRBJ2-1,CASSIRGSYNEQFF
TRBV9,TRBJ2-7,CASSGLNSYEQYF
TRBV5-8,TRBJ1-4,CASTHQGAGREKLFF
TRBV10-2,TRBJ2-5,CATSASGVGETQYF
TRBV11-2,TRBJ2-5,CASSSRQGRTTQYF
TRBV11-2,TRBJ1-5,CASSTTGWQPQHF
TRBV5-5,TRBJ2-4,CASSLRGQGLVIQYF
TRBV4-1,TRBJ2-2,CASSQAGRNTGELFF
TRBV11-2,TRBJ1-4,CASSLDFTGRRKLFF
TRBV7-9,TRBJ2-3,CASSLARGRAGTDTQYF
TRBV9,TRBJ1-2,CASSVTGGDYGYTF
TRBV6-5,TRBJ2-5,CASSYSGFQETQYF
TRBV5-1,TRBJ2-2,CASSFFGREFTGELFF
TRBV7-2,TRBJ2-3,CASSFFIAGGTQYF
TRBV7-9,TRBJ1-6,CASSLREQDNSPLHF
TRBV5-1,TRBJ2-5,CASSLSPTQETQYF
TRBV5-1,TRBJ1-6,CASSFGALWDSHNSPLHF
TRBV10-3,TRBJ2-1,CAIGRQGSEQFF
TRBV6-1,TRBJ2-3,CASSDALPDTQYF
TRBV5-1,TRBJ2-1,CASNPGGAGNEQFF